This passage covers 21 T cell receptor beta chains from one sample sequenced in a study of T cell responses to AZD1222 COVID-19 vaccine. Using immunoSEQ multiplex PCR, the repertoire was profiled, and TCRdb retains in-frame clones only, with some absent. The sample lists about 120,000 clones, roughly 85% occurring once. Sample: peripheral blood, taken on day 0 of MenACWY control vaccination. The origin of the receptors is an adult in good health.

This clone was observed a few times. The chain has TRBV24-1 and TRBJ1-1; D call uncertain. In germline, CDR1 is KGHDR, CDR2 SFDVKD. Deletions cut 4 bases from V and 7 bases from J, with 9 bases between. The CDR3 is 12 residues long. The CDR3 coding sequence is TGTGCCACCAGTGACCCGCGGAATGAAGCTTTCTTT. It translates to CATSDPRNEAFF.

The CDR3 DNA follows: TGCGCCAGCAGCCAAGACGGCCCGCAGGTGGCGGGATCGGATACGCAGTATTTT. Translating it yields CASSQDGPQVAGSDTQYF. This rearrangement joins TRBV4-3 to TRBJ2-3, with D perhaps matching TRBD2 (6 bases). This CDR3 has 18 amino acids. V lost 0 bases and J 6 bases, leaving 22 bases between the germline ends. CDR1 LGHNA and CDR2 YSLEER come from the germline V gene.

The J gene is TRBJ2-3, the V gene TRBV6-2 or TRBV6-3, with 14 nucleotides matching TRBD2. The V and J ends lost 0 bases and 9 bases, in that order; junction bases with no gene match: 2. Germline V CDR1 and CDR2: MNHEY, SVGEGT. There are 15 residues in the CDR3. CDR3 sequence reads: CASSYSGLAGDTQYF. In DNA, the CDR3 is TGTGCCAGCAGTTACTCGGGACTAGCGGGGGACACGCAGTATTTT.

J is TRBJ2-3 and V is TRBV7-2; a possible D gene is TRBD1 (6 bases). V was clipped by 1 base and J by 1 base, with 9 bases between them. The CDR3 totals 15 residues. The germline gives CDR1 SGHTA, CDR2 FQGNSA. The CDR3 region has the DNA TGTGCCAGCAGCTTAGTGGGGGCGGGCACAGATACGCAGTATTTT. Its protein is CASSLVGAGTDTQYF.

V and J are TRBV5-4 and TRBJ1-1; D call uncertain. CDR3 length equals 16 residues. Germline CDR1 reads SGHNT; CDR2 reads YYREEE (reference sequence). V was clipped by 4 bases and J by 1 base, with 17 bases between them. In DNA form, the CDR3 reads TGTGCCAGCAGCCCCGGGCCCGACATTACGAACACTGAAGCTTTCTTT. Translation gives CASSPGPDITNTEAFF.

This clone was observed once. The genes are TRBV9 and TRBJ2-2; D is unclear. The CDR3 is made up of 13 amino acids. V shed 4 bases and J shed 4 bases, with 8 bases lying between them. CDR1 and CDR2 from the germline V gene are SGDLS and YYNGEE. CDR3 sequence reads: CASSSGFTGELFF. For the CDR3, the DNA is TGTGCCAGCAGCTCAGGCTTCACCGGGGAGCTGTTTTTT.

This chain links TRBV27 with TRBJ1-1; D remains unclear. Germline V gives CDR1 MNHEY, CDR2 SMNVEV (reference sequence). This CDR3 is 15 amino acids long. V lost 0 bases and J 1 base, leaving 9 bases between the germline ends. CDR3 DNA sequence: TGTGCCAGCAGTTTATCGGGCTACAGGAACACTGAAGCTTTCTTT. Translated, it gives CASSLSGYRNTEAFF.

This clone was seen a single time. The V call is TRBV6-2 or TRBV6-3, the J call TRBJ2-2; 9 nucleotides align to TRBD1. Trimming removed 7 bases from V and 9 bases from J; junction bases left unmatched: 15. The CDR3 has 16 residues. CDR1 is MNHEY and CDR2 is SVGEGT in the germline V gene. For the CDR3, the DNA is TGTGCCAGCATCCCCCACGGGACAGGGAGGACCAGGGAGCTGTTTTTT. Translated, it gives CASIPHGTGRTRELFF.

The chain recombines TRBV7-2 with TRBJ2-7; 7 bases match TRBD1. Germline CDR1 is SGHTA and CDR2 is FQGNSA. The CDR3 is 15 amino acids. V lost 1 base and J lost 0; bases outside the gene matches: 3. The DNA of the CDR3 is TGTGCCAGCAGCTTAGAGGGGGCGAGCTCCTACGAGCAGTACTTC. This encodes CASSLEGASSYEQYF.

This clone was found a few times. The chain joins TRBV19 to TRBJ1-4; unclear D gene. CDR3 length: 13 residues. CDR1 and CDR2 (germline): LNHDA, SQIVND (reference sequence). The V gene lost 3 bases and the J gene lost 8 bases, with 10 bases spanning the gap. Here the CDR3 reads CASSISTDEKLFF. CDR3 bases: TGTGCCAGTAGTATTAGCACAGACGAAAAACTGTTTTTT.

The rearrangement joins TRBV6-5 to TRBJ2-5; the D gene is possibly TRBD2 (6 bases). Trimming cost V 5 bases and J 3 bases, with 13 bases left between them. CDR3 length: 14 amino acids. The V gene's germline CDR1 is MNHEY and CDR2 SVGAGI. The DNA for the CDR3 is TGTGCCAGCAGTACCCGGGGGTTAAAAGAGACCCAGTACTTC. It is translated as CASSTRGLKETQYF.

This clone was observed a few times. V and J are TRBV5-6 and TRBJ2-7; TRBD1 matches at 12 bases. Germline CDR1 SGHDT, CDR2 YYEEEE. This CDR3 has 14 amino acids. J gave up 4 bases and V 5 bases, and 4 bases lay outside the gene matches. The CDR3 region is CASRGQGAGYEQYF. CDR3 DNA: TGTGCCAGCAGGGGACAGGGGGCAGGGTACGAGCAGTACTTC.

CDR3 protein: CASSQGASGANVLTF. The CDR3 DNA reads as TGTGCCAGCAGCCAAGGGGCCTCTGGGGCCAACGTCCTGACTTTC. V is TRBV6-5 and J is TRBJ2-6; D is possibly TRBD1 (5 bases). This CDR3 has 15 residues. The V and J ends lost 6 bases and 0 bases respectively, with 9 bases between them. CDR1 is MNHEY, CDR2 SVGAGI, per germline.

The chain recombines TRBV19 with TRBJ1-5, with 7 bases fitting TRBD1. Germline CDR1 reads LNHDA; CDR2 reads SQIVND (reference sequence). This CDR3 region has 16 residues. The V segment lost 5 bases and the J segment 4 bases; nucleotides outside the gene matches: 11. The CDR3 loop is CASSSDREGSNQPQHF. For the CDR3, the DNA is TGTGCCAGTAGTTCTGACAGGGAGGGTTCGAATCAGCCCCAGCATTTT.

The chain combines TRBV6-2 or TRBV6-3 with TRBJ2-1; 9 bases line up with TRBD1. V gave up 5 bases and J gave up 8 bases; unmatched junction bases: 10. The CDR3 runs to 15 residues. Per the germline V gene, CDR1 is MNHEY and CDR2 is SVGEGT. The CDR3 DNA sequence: TGTGCCAGCAGTCCACAGGGGGCCAGGGGGGATGAGCAGTTCTTC. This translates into CASSPQGARGDEQFF.

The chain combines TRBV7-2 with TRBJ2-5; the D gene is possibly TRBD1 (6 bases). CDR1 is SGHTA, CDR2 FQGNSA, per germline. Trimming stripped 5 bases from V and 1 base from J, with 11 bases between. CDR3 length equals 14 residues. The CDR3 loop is CASSIQGFQETQYF. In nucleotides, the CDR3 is TGTGCCAGCAGCATACAGGGTTTCCAAGAGACCCAGTACTTC. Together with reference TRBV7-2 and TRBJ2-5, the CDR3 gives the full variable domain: GAGVSQSPSNKVTEKGKDVELRCDPISGHTALYWYRQSLGQGLEFLIYFQGNSAPDKSGLPSDRFSAERTGGSVSTLTIQRTQQEDSAVYLCASSIQGFQETQYFGPGTRLLVL.

The CDR3 loop reads CASSLGVGTEAFF. The CDR3 bases are TGTGCCAGCAGCTTAGGGGTGGGCACTGAAGCTTTCTTT. The chain carries TRBV7-2 and TRBJ1-1; D remains ambiguous. Trimming took off 1 base at V and 4 bases at J, with 7 bases between the two ends. CDR3 length: 13 amino acids. CDR1 SGHTA and CDR2 FQGNSA come from the germline V gene.

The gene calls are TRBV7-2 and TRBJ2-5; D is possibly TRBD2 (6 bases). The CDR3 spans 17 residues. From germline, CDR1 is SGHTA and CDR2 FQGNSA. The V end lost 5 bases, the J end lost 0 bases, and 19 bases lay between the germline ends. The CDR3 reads CASSPFRGGSHQETQYF. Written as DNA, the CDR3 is TGTGCCAGCAGCCCGTTTCGAGGAGGGTCCCACCAAGAGACCCAGTACTTC.

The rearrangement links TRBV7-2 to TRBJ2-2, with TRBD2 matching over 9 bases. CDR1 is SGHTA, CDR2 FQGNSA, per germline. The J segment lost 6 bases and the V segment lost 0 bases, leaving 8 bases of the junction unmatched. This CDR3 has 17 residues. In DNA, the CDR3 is TGTGCCAGCAGCTTAGCGCGCCTAGCGGGGATGTCCGGGGAGCTGTTTTTT. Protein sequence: CASSLARLAGMSGELFF.

CDR3 sequence reads: CSAGRTDTQYF. In DNA, the CDR3 is TGCAGTGCCGGGCGCACAGATACGCAGTATTTT. This sequence joins TRBV20-1 and TRBJ2-3; D gene unclear. In germline, CDR1 is DFQATT, CDR2 SNEGSKA (reference sequence). The CDR3 runs 11 residues. Trimming shortened V by 6 bases and J by 1 base, and 5 bases separated the two germline ends.

The chain's CDR3 is CASSARRSGTEAFF. CDR3 bases: TGTGCCAGCAGCGCCCGCCGCAGTGGCACTGAAGCTTTCTTT. The chain carries TRBV9 and TRBJ1-1; D remains ambiguous. Germline assignment: CDR1 SGDLS and CDR2 YYNGEE. CDR3 length equals 14 residues. Trimming cost V 3 bases and J 4 bases, with 13 bases left between them.